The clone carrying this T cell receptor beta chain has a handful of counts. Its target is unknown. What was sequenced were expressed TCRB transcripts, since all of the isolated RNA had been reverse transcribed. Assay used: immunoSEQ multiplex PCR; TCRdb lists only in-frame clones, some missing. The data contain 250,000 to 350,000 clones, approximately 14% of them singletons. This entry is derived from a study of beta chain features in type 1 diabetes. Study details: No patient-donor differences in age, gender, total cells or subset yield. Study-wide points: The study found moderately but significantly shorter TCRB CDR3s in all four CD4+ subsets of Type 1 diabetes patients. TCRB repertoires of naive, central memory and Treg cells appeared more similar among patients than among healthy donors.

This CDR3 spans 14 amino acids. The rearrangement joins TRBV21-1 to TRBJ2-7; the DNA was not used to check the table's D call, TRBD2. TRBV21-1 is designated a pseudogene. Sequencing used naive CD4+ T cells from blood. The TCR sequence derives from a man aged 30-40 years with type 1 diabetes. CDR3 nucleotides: TGTGCCAGCAGCAAAAAGAAGCGGGGCTACGAGCAGTACTTC. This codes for CASSKKKRGYEQYF.